The clone carrying this TCR beta chain was observed many times. The antigen remains unidentified. This sample was included in a study of CD8 T cells in ankylosing spondylitis. Findings and limits, study-wide: About 8 highly homologous variants made up a TCR beta motif that seemed to typify ankylosing spondylitis blood. Reports say disease-linked clones showed up significantly more in matched ankylosing spondylitis synovial fluid.

Via MiXCR, TCRdb re-called the 5' RACE reads, giving one row per CDR3 protein. The repertoire holds some 200,000 distinct CDR3 sequences, with around 7.9% as singletons. This CDR3 is built from 16 residues. Per germline, CDR1 SGHTA and CDR2 FQGNSA. The V segment lost 5 bases and the J segment 2 bases; nucleotides outside the gene matches: 9. V usage is TRBV7-2 and J usage is TRBJ2-3, with 8 nucleotides matching TRBD2. This TCR derives from a male donor with ankylosing spondylitis. Sequencing input: blood, either unsorted or a sorted T cell fraction (not recorded which). Here the CDR3 DNA reads TGTGCCAGCAGCATCCTGGGTAGCGGGATCACAGATACGCAGTATTTT. This translates into CASSILGSGITDTQYF.